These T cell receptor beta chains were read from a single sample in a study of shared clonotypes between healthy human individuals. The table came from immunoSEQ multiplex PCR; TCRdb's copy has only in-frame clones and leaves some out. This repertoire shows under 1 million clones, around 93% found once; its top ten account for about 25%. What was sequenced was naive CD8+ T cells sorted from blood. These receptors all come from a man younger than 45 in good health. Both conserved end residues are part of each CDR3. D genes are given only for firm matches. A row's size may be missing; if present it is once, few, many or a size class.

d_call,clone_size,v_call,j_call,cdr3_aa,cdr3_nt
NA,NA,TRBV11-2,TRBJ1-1,CASSEHHIVDTEAFF,TGTGCCAGCAGCGAACATCACATCGTGGACACTGAAGCTTTCTTT
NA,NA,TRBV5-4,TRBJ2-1,CASRVNNEQFF,TGTGCCAGCAGAGTGAACAATGAGCAGTTCTTC
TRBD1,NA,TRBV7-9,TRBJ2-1,CASSSPLGQGQFF,TGTGCCAGCAGCTCCCCGCTCGGACAGGGGCAGTTCTTC
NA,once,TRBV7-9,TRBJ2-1,CASSLAGQTNEQFF,TGTGCCAGCAGCTTAGCGGGGCAGACCAATGAGCAGTTCTTC
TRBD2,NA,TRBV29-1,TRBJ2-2,CSVWAGDTGELFF,TGCAGCGTTTGGGCGGGAGACACCGGGGAGCTGTTTTTT
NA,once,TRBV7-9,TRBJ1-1,CASSPPGTGNTEAFF,TGTGCCAGCAGCCCTCCCGGGACGGGGAACACTGAAGCTTTCTTT
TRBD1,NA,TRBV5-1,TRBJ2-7,CASSVRQGSSYEQYF,TGCGCCAGCAGCGTGAGACAGGGAAGCTCCTACGAGCAGTACTTC
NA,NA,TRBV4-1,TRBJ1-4,CASSQRGLVGLFF,TGCGCCAGCAGCCAAAGGGGACTTGTAGGACTGTTTTTT
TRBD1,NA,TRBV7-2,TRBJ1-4,CASSPRGPTNEKLFF,TGTGCCAGCAGCCCCAGGGGGCCAACTAATGAAAAACTGTTTTTT
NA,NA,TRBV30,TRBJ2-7,CAWSVEGSYEQYF,TGTGCCTGGAGTGTGGAGGGTTCCTACGAGCAGTACTTC
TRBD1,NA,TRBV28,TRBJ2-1,CASSLVGTVSDNEQFF,TGTGCCAGCAGTTTAGTCGGGACAGTGTCCGACAATGAGCAGTTCTTC
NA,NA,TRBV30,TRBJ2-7,CAWSPGPGSYEQYF,TGTGCCTGGAGCCCCGGGCCGGGAAGTTACGAGCAGTACTTC
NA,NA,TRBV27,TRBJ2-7,CASSSSSPGEQYF,TGTGCCAGCTCTTCTAGCTCACCAGGGGAGCAGTACTTC
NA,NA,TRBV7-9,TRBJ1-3,CASSLLENTIYF,TGTGCCAGCAGCTTACTGGAAAACACCATATATTTT
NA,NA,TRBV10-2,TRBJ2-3,CASEEGVTDTQYF,TGCGCCAGCGAGGAGGGCGTTACAGATACGCAGTATTTT
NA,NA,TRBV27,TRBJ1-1,CASSPVDRIKNTEAFF,TGTGCCAGCAGTCCAGTCGACAGGATCAAGAACACTGAAGCTTTCTTT
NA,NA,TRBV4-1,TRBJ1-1,CASSQPSRGIQNTEAFF,TGCGCCAGCAGCCAACCCTCTAGGGGCATTCAGAACACTGAAGCTTTCTTT
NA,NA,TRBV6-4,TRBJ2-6,CASSASEDYSGANVLTF,TGTGCCAGCAGTGCCTCCGAGGACTACTCTGGGGCCAACGTCCTGACTTTC